Included here is one T cell receptor beta chain sequence, with context. V lost 3 bases, J lost 8 bases, and 11 bases lay in between. The CDR3 covers 12 residues. CDR1 and CDR2 (germline): GTSNPN, SVGIG (reference sequence). Ranging in age from about 6 to 100, the donors were healthy Caucasian individuals from Russia. Every donor provided roughly 9.1 milliliters of peripheral blood. This entry belongs to a study of blood T cells in healthy people across ages. With a J-beta primer mix and a sample-barcoded 5' primer, a second PCR ran about 7 to 12 cycles. TCRdb re-analysed the 5' RACE reads in MiXCR, keeping a single row per CDR3 protein. The sample shows 800,000 to 900,000 distinct CDR3 sequences, around two thirds of them seen only once.

The specimen sequenced was blood. The sequence was collected from a man aged 30-40 years in good health. The chain uses TRBV30 and TRBJ2-1; D is possibly TRBD2 (6 bases). This chain's CDR3 is CAWRGPGDEQFF. The CDR3, as DNA: TGTGCCTGGAGGGGTCCGGGGGATGAGCAGTTCTTC.